Listed below are T cell receptor beta chains from one sample, sequenced in a study of cytomegalovirus exposure and HLA in healthy donors. TCRdb keeps only in-frame clones here, not all; method: immunoSEQ multiplex PCR. Of 49,000 or so clones detected, around 80% appear once; the ten largest clones hold 2.5%. What was sequenced was PBMCs. Source of these receptors: a boy between 10 and 17 years old in good health and CMV-seropositive. Both conserved end residues are part of each CDR3. D genes are given only for firm matches. Size values are once, few and many counts, or a class for expanded clones, and some rows have none.

>once|TRBD1|TRBV27|TRBJ1-2
CASSSDRVYGYTF
TGTGCCAGCAGTTCGGACAGGGTCTATGGCTACACCTTC
>.|.|TRBV4-1|TRBJ2-3
CASSFADTQYF
TGCGCCAGCAGCTTCGCGGATACGCAGTATTTT
>.|.|TRBV27|TRBJ2-1
CASSFSQGSYNEQFF
TGTGCCAGCAGTTTCAGTCAGGGGTCCTACAATGAGCAGTTCTTC
>.|.|TRBV21-1|TRBJ2-5
CASSPFPGRQETQYF
TGTGCCAGCAGCCCTTTCCCGGGGAGACAAGAGACCCAGTACTTC
>.|.|TRBV25-1|TRBJ2-5
CASSDGRGLETQYF
TGTGCCAGCAGTGACGGGAGGGGGCTGGAGACCCAGTACTTC
>.|.|TRBV11-2|TRBJ1-4
CASSLDPGYEKLFF
TGTGCCAGCAGCTTAGACCCAGGGTATGAAAAACTGTTTTTT
>.|.|TRBV29-1|TRBJ1-2
CSAYQVGYTF
TGCAGCGCCTACCAAGTTGGCTACACCTTC
>.|.|TRBV7-6|TRBJ2-6
CASTQDKGANVLTF
TGTGCCAGCACCCAGGATAAGGGGGCCAACGTCCTGACTTTC
>.|.|TRBV19|TRBJ1-4
CATAQIKNEKLFF
TGTGCCACTGCGCAAATTAAAAATGAAAAACTGTTTTTT
>.|TRBD1|TRBV2|TRBJ1-6
CASLGQEYSPLHF
TGTGCCAGCCTGGGACAGGAGTATTCACCCCTCCACTTT
>.|TRBD1|TRBV7-8|TRBJ2-7
CASSLVGQGSDEQYF
TGTGCCAGCAGCTTAGTAGGACAGGGGTCGGACGAGCAGTACTTC
>.|TRBD1|TRBV7-9|TRBJ1-5
CASSLGTGEQPQHF
TGTGCCAGCAGCTTAGGGACAGGGGAACAGCCCCAGCATTTT
>.|TRBD1|TRBV7-9|TRBJ2-5
CASSFRQGSWETQYF
TGTGCCAGCAGCTTCCGACAGGGGTCGTGGGAGACCCAGTACTTC
>once|.|TRBV6-6|TRBJ1-2
CASSAPLANYGYTF
TGTGCCAGCTCCGCCCCCTTAGCTAACTATGGCTACACCTTC
>once|.|TRBV9|TRBJ1-3
CASSVLGGGVGSGNTIYF
TGTGCCAGCAGCGTACTTGGAGGTGGGGTCGGCTCTGGAAACACCATATATTTT
>.|TRBD2|TRBV13|TRBJ2-3
CASSYSGGASDTQYF
TGTGCCAGCAGCTATAGCGGGGGGGCGTCTGATACGCAGTATTTT
>once|.|TRBV11-2|TRBJ1-1
CASSLAGVEGEAFF
TGTGCCAGCAGCTTAGCAGGTGTTGAGGGAGAGGCTTTCTTT
>few|.|TRBV5-4|TRBJ2-1
CASSLAQYNEQFF
TGTGCCAGCAGCTTGGCACAATACAATGAGCAGTTCTTC
>few|.|TRBV4-1|TRBJ1-4
CASSQDFFLPGKLFF
TGCGCCAGCAGCCAAGACTTTTTCCTACCGGGGAAACTGTTTTTT
>.|.|TRBV6-1|TRBJ2-7
CASLFRILTSYEQYF
TGTGCCAGCTTGTTCAGGATTCTGACCTCCTACGAGCAGTACTTC
>.|.|TRBV5-6|TRBJ2-7
CASSLIRGSPYEQYF
TGTGCCAGCAGCTTGATTCGGGGGTCCCCCTACGAGCAGTACTTC
>.|.|TRBV4-2|TRBJ1-1
CASSHGQITEAFF
TGTGCCAGCAGCCACGGACAGATCACTGAAGCTTTCTTT
>.|TRBD1|TRBV6-6|TRBJ1-2
CAINPPGQTYGYTF
TGTGCCATTAACCCGCCGGGACAGACCTATGGCTACACCTTC
>.|.|TRBV13|TRBJ2-5
CASSPRDTQETQYF
TGTGCCAGCAGTCCAAGGGACACCCAAGAGACCCAGTACTTC
>.|TRBD2|TRBV19|TRBJ2-3
CASSIEGGIWPDTQYF
TGTGCCAGTAGTATAGAGGGAGGGATCTGGCCGGATACGCAGTATTTT
>once|.|TRBV7-9|TRBJ1-2
CASSLESTAGIYGYTF
TGTGCCAGCAGCTTAGAGAGCACGGCAGGGATATATGGCTACACCTTC
>.|.|TRBV5-1|TRBJ2-3
CASSLSYRQETDTQYF
TGCGCCAGCAGCTTGTCCTACAGACAGGAAACAGATACGCAGTATTTT
>.|.|TRBV4-1|TRBJ1-2
CASSQDLDSAYGYTF
TGCGCCAGCAGCCAAGATTTAGACAGCGCATATGGCTACACCTTC
>once|.|TRBV14|TRBJ1-2
CASSIDRFRYTF
TGTGCCAGCAGCATCGACAGGTTTCGCTACACCTTC
>once|TRBD2|TRBV7-2|TRBJ2-1
CASRGGGFSYNEQFF
TGTGCCAGCAGAGGCGGGGGGTTTTCCTACAATGAGCAGTTCTTC
>few|.|TRBV9|TRBJ1-3
CASSEGAGNTIYF
TGTGCCAGCAGCGAAGGAGCTGGAAACACCATATATTTT
>few|.|TRBV5-1|TRBJ1-4
CASSLAVRRNGEKLFF
TGCGCCAGCAGCTTGGCCGTCAGGAGGAACGGCGAAAAACTGTTTTTT
>.|TRBD2|TRBV10-1|TRBJ2-7
CASSEPGLAMQYF
TGCGCCAGCAGTGAGCCGGGACTAGCGATGCAGTACTTC
>.|TRBD1|TRBV5-1|TRBJ1-3
CASSSPGQGSGNTIYF
TGCGCCAGCAGCTCGCCGGGACAGGGGTCTGGAAACACCATATATTTT
>.|.|TRBV11-2|TRBJ1-2
CASSLGQDYGYTF
TGTGCCAGCAGCTTAGGGCAGGATTATGGCTACACCTTC
>.|TRBD1|TRBV5-4|TRBJ1-1
CASSLGTGRGPTEAFF
TGTGCCAGCAGCTTGGGGACAGGGAGGGGACCCACTGAAGCTTTCTTT
>.|.|TRBV7-8|TRBJ2-5
CASSLVHSQETQYF
TGTGCCAGCAGCTTAGTTCACAGCCAAGAGACCCAGTACTTC
>.|TRBD1|TRBV19|TRBJ1-5
CTSSGQVDQPQHF
TGTACCAGTAGCGGACAGGTGGATCAGCCCCAGCATTTT
>.|TRBD2|TRBV5-1|TRBJ2-3
CASSPGLAGGSTDTQYF
TGCGCCAGCAGCCCGGGACTAGCGGGGGGGAGCACAGATACGCAGTATTTT
>.|.|TRBV4-1|TRBJ1-5
CASSQVEGGNQPQHF
TGCGCCAGCAGCCAAGTTGAGGGAGGCAATCAGCCCCAGCATTTT
>.|.|TRBV21-1|TRBJ2-7
CASSRRQGSVYEQYF
TGTGCCAGCAGCAGACGACAGGGGAGCGTCTACGAGCAGTACTTC
>.|.|TRBV7-9|TRBJ2-7
CSSSNRDYPYEQYF
TGTTCCAGCAGCAACCGGGATTATCCCTACGAGCAGTACTTC
>few|TRBD1|TRBV6-1|TRBJ1-3
CASSVTGGTGNTIYF
TGTGCCAGCAGTGTCACAGGGGGCACTGGAAACACCATATATTTT
>.|.|TRBV27|TRBJ2-7
CASKKGWAVSSGEQYF
TGTGCCAGCAAAAAGGGGTGGGCCGTATCGTCAGGCGAGCAGTACTTC
>.|TRBD2|TRBV6-5|TRBJ2-7
CASQRGLGGYEQYF
TGTGCCTCCCAACGGGGACTAGGGGGTTACGAGCAGTACTTC
>.|.|TRBV4-1|TRBJ1-6
CASSQDKGYNSPLHF
TGCGCCAGCAGCCAAGATAAGGGGTATAATTCACCCCTCCACTTT
>few|.|TRBV7-2|TRBJ1-6
CASSFIGNPSPLHF
TGTGCCAGCAGCTTCATCGGGAATCCTTCACCCCTCCACTTT
>.|TRBD1|TRBV10-3|TRBJ1-1
CAVSGTGKTEAFF
TGTGCCGTCAGTGGGACAGGGAAGACTGAAGCTTTCTTT
>.|.|TRBV5-8|TRBJ1-4
CASSLGGDPTNEKLFF
TGTGCCAGCAGCTTGGGGGGAGACCCAACTAATGAAAAACTGTTTTTT
>.|.|TRBV29-1|TRBJ1-1
CSASRGGSNTEAFF
TGCAGCGCCTCCCGAGGGGGAAGCAACACTGAAGCTTTCTTT
>once|.|TRBV6-5|TRBJ1-2
CASSPTGPHYGYTF
TGTGCCAGCAGTCCTACAGGTCCCCACTATGGCTACACCTTC
>.|.|TRBV10-1|TRBJ1-1
CASSESGRATEAFF
TGCGCCAGCAGTGAGTCTGGCAGGGCCACTGAAGCTTTCTTT
>few|.|TRBV7-8|TRBJ2-4
CASSLNGGHLVNIQYF
TGTGCCAGCAGCTTAAACGGTGGGCACTTAGTAAACATTCAGTACTTC
>.|.|TRBV4-2|TRBJ2-5
CASSQDGERVRETQYF
TGTGCCAGCAGCCAAGATGGTGAGCGGGTTCGAGAGACCCAGTACTTC
>.|TRBD2|TRBV5-1|TRBJ2-7
CASSLAPGGAPYEQYF
TGCGCCAGCAGCTTGGCCCCGGGGGGGGCCCCCTACGAGCAGTACTTC
>.|TRBD1|TRBV5-1|TRBJ1-3
CASSSQGAGNTIYF
TGCGCCAGCAGCTCACAGGGGGCTGGAAACACCATATATTTT
>few|.|TRBV11-2|TRBJ1-1
CASSHPPGVSTEAFF
TGTGCCAGCAGCCACCCTCCAGGGGTGAGCACTGAAGCTTTCTTT
>.|.|TRBV7-9|TRBJ1-4
CASSSWTATNEKLFF
TGTGCCAGCAGCTCCTGGACAGCAACTAATGAAAAACTGTTTTTT
>few|.|TRBV9|TRBJ2-1
CASSVESRSEQFF
TGTGCCAGCAGCGTAGAGTCGCGGAGTGAGCAGTTCTTC
>.|.|TRBV5-6|TRBJ2-5
CASSTTGEGRETQYF
TGTGCCAGCAGCACGACAGGGGAGGGTAGGGAGACCCAGTACTTC